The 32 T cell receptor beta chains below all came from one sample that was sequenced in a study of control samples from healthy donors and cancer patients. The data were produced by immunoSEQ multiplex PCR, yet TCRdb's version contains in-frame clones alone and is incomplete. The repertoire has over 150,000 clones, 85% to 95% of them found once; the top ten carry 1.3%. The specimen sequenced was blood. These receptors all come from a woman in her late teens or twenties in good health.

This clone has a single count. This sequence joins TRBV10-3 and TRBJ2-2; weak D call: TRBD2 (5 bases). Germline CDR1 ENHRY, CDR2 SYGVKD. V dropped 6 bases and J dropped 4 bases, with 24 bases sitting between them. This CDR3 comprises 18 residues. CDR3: CAIRGSANPEDLTGELFF. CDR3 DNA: TGTGCCATCAGGGGTAGCGCGAACCCCGAGGACCTCACCGGGGAGCTGTTTTTT.

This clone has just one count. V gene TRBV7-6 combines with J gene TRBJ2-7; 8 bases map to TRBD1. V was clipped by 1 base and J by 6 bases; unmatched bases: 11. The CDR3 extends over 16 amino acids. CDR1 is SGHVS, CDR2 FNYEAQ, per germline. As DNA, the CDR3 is TGTGCCAGCAGCTTAGAGGCAGGGGGCAAGTTGGGCGAGCAGTACTTC. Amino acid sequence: CASSLEAGGKLGEQYF.

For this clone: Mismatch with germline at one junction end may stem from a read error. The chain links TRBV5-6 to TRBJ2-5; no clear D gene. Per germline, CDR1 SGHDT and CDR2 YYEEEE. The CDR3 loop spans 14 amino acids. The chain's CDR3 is CASSPVPGQGTQYF. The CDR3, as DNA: TGTGCCAGCAGCCCGGTCCCCGGGCAAGGGACCCAGTACTTC.

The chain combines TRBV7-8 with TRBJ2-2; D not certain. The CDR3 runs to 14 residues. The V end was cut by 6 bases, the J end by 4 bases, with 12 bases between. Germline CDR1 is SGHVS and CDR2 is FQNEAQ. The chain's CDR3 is CASRNLRSTGELFF. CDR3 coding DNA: TGTGCCAGCAGGAATCTTAGGTCCACCGGGGAGCTGTTTTTT.

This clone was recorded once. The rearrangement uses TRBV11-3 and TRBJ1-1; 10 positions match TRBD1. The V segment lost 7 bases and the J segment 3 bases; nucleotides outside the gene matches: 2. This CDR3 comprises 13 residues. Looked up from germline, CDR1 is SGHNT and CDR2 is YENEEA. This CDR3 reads CASIGQGDTEAFF. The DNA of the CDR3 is TGTGCCAGCATTGGACAGGGGGACACTGAAGCTTTCTTT.

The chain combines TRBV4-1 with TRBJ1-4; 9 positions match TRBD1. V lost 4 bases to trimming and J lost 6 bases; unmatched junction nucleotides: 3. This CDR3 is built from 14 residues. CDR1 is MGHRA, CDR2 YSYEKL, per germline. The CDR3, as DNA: TGCGCCAGCAGCCGGGACAGGGAGTATGAAAAACTGTTTTTT. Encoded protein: CASSRDREYEKLFF.

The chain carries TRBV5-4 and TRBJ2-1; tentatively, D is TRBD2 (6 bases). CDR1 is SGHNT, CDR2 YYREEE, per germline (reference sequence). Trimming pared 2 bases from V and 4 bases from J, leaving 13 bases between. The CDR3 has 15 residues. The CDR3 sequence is CASSLGGGSYNEQFF. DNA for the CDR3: TGTGCCAGCAGCTTAGGAGGAGGGAGTTACAATGAGCAGTTCTTC. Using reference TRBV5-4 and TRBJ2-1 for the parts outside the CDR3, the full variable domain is ETGVTQSPTHLIKTRGQQVTLRCSSQSGHNTVSWYQQALGQGPQFIFQYYREEENGRGNFPPRFSGLQFPNYSSELNVNALELDDSALYLCASSLGGGSYNEQFFGPGTRLTVL.

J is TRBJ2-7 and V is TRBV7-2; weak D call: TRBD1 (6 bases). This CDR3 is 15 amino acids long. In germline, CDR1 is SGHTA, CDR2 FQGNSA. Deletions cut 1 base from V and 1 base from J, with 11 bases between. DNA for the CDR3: TGTGCCAGCAGCTTAGACAGGGTTACGTCCTACGAGCAGTACTTC. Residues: CASSLDRVTSYEQYF.

The CDR3 loop reads CASSFRDDGEKLFF. The CDR3 DNA sequence: TGTGCCAGCAGCTTCCGGGACGACGGTGAAAAACTGTTTTTT. The V and J genes are TRBV11-2 and TRBJ1-4; TRBD1 is a possible D gene (5 bases). The CDR3 runs to 14 residues. The ends were cut back, 3 bases at V and 7 bases at J, with 12 bases in the middle. The germline V gene has CDR1 SGHAT and CDR2 FQNNGV.

CDR3 protein: CASSVAGTRIQETQYF. In DNA, the CDR3 is TGCGCCAGCAGCGTAGCGGGGACCCGCATACAAGAGACCCAGTACTTC. The chain carries TRBV5-1 and TRBJ2-5; 8 nucleotides line up with TRBD2. CDR3 length: 16 amino acids. CDR1 and CDR2 from the germline V gene are SGHRS and YFSETQ. V lost 4 bases to trimming and J lost 2 bases; unmatched junction nucleotides: 10. The whole variable domain, remainder taken from reference TRBV5-1 and TRBJ2-5, is KAGVTQTPRYLIKTRGQQVTLSCSPISGHRSVSWYQQTPGQGLQFLFEYFSETQRNKGNFPGRFSGRQFSNSRSEMNVSTLELGDSALYLCASSVAGTRIQETQYFGPGTRLLVL.

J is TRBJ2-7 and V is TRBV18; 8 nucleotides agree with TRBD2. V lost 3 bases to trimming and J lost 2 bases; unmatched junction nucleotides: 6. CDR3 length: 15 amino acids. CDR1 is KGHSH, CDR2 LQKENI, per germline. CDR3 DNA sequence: TGTGCCAGCTCACCTGGAAGCGGGAGAACCTACGAGCAGTACTTC. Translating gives CASSPGSGRTYEQYF. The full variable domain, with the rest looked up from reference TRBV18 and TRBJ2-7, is NAGVMQNPRHLVRRRGQEARLRCSPMKGHSHVYWYRQLPEEGLKFMVYLQKENIIDESGMPKERFSAEFPKEGPSILRIQQVVRGDSAAYFCASSPGSGRTYEQYFGPGTRLTVT.

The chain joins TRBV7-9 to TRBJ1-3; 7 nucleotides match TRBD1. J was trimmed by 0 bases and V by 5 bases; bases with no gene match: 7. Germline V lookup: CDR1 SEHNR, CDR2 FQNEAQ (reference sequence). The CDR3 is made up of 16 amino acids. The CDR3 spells CASSDRDSSSGNTIYF. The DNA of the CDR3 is TGTGCCAGCAGCGACCGGGACAGCAGCTCTGGAAACACCATATATTTT.

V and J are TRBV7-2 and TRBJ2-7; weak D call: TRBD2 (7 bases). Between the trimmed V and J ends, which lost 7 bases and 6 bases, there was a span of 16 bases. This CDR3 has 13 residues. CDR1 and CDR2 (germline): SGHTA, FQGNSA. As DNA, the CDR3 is TGTGCCAGCACCCTGGGGCGGGGGCGCGAGCAGTACTTC. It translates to CASTLGRGREQYF.

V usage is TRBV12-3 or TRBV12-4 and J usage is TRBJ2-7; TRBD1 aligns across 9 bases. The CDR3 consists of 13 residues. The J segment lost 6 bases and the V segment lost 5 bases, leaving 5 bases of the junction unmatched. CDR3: CASSQDRGSEQYF. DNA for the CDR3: TGTGCCAGCAGTCAAGACAGGGGGTCCGAGCAGTACTTC.

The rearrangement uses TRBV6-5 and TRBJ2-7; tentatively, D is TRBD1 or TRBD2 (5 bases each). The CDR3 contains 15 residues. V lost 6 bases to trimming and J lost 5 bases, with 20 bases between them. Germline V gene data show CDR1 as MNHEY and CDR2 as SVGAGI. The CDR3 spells CASRMGPGSSDEQYF. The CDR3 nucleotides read TGTGCCAGCAGGATGGGACCAGGGAGTTCCGACGAGCAGTACTTC.

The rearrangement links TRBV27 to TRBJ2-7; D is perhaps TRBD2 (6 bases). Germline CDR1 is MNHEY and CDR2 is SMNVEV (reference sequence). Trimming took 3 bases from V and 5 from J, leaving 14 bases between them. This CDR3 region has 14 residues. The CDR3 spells CASSFSGGPNEQYF. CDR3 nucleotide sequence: TGTGCCAGCAGTTTTAGCGGCGGCCCTAACGAGCAGTACTTC.

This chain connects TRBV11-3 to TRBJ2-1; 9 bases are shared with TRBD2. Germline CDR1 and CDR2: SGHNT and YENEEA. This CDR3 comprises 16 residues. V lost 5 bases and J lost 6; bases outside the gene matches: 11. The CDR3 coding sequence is TGTGCCAGCAGCCTAATCAAGACTAGCGGTACCAATGAGCAGTTCTTC. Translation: CASSLIKTSGTNEQFF.

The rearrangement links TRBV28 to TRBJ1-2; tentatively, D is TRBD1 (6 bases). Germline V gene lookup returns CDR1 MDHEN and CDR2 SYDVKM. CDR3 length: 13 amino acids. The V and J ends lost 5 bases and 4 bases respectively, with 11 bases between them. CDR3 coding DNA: TGTGCCAGCAGTCAACAGGGTCCCTATGGCTACACCTTC. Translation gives CASSQQGPYGYTF.

CDR3 amino acids: CASSSLDRGLVSPLHF. CDR3 DNA: TGTGCCAGCAGCTCCCTAGACAGGGGGCTAGTCTCACCCCTCCACTTT. The chain links TRBV7-9 to TRBJ1-6; 10 bases line up with TRBD1. Germline assignment: CDR1 SEHNR and CDR2 FQNEAQ (reference sequence). This CDR3 has 16 amino acids. V was pared by 4 bases and J by 10 bases, with 10 bases of the junction left unmatched.

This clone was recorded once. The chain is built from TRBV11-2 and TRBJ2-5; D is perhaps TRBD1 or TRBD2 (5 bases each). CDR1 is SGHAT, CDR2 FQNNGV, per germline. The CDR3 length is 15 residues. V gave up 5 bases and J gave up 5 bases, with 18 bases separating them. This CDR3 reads CASSPPLGRVETQYF. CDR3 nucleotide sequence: TGTGCCAGCAGCCCCCCCCTGGGGCGGGTGGAGACCCAGTACTTC.

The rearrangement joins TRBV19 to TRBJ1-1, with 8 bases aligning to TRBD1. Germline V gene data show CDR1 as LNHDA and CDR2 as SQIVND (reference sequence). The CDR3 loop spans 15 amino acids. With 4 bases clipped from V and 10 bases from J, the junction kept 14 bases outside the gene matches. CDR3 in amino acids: CASSKGPGQDLGAFF. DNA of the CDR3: TGTGCCAGTAGTAAGGGGCCGGGACAGGACTTAGGAGCTTTCTTT. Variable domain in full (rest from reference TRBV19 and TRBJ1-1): DGGITQSPKYLFRKEGQNVTLSCEQNLNHDAMYWYRQDPGQGLRLIYYSQIVNDFQKGDIAEGYSVSREKKESFPLTVTSAQKNPTAFYLCASSKGPGQDLGAFFGQGTRLTVV.

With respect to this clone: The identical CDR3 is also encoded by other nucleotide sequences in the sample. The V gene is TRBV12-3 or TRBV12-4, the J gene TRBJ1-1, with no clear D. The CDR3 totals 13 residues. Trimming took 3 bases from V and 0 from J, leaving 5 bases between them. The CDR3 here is CASSFRVNTEAFF. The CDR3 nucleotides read TGTGCCAGCAGTTTTCGGGTGAACACTGAAGCTTTCTTT.

CDR3 nucleotide sequence: TGTGCCAGCAGCAAGGTGACACGGGAAGGCACAGATACGCAGTATTTT. This encodes CASSKVTREGTDTQYF. The V gene is TRBV21-1, the J gene TRBJ2-3; TRBD2 is the table's D call, not checked against the DNA. TRBV21-1 is annotated as a pseudogene. CDR3 length: 16 amino acids.

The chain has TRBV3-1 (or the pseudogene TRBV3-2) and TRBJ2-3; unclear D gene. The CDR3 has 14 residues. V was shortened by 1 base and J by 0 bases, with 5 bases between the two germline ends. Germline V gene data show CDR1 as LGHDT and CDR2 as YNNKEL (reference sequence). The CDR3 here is CASSQASSTDTQYF. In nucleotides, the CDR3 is TGTGCCAGCAGCCAAGCCTCTAGCACAGATACGCAGTATTTT.

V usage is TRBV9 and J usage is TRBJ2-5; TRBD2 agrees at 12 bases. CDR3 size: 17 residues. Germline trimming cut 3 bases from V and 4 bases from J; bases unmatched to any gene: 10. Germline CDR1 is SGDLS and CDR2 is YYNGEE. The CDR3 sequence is CASSANLAGGPVETQYF. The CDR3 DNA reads TGTGCCAGCAGCGCCAACCTAGCGGGAGGGCCGGTAGAGACCCAGTACTTC.

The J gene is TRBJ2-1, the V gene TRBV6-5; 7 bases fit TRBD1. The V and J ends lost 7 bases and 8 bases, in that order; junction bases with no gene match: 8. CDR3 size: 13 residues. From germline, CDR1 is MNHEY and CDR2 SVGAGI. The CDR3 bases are TGTGCCAGCACGAGGACAGGTTTCGATGAGCAGTTCTTC. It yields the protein CASTRTGFDEQFF.

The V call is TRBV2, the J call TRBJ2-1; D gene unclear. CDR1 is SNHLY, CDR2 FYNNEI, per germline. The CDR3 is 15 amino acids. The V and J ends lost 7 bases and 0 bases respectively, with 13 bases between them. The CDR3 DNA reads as TGTGCCAGCACTCCGGACCGGAGCTCCTACAATGAGCAGTTCTTC. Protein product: CASTPDRSSYNEQFF.

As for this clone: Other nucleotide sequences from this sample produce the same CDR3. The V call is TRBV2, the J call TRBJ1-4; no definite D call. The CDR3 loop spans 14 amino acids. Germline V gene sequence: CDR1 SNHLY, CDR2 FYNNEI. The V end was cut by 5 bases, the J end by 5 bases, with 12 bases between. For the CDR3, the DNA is TGTGCCAGCAGTTCGACGGGTAGGAATGAAAAACTGTTTTTT. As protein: CASSSTGRNEKLFF.

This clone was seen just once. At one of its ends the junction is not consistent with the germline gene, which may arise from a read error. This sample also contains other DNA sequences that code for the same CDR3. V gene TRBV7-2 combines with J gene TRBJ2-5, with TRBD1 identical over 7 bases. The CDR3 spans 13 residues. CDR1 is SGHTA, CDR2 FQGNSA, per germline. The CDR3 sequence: CASSSDRAETQYF. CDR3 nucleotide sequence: TGTGCCAGCAGCTCAGACAGGGCAGAGACTCAGTACTTC.

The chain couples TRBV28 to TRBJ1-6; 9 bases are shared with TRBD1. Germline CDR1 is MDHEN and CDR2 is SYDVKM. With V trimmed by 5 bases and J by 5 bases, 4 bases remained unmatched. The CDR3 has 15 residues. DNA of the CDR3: TGTGCCAGCAGTCCCCGGGACAGGGATAATTCACCCCTCCACTTT. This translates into CASSPRDRDNSPLHF.

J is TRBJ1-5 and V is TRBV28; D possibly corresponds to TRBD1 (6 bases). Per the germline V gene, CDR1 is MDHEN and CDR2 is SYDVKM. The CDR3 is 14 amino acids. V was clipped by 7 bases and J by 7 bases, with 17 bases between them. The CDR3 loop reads CASTEGGGWQPQHF. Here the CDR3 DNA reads TGTGCCAGCACCGAAGGGGGGGGCTGGCAGCCCCAGCATTTT.

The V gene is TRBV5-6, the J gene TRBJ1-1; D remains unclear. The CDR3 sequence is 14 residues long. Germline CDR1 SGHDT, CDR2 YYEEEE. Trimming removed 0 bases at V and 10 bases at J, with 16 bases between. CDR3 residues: CASSLVEQKASAFF. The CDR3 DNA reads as TGTGCCAGCAGCTTGGTGGAACAGAAGGCGTCAGCTTTCTTT.